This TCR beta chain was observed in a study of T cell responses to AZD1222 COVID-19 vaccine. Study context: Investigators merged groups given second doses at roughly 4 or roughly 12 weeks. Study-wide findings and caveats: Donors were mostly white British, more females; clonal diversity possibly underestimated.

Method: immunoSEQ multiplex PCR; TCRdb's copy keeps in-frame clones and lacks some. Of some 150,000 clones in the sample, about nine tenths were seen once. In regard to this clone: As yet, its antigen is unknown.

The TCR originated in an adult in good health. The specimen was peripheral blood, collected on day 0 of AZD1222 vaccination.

The CDR3 region has the DNA TGTGCCAGTAGTATCGCAGGTTGGGGGCCCTCTGGAAACACCATATATTTT. It translates to CASSIAGWGPSGNTIYF. The rearrangement links TRBV19 to TRBJ1-3, with a possible D match to TRBD1 (6 bases). With 3 bases removed from V and 0 bases from J, the gap between germline ends came to 15 bases. Germline V lookup: CDR1 LNHDA, CDR2 SQIVND (reference sequence). This CDR3 comprises 17 residues.